This T cell receptor (beta chain) stems from a study of blood T cell repertoires in COVID-19. Overall study: From the United States, Italy and Spain came samples of acute and convalescent COVID-19.

The CDR3 consists of 18 residues. Germline CDR1 is SGHTA and CDR2 is FQGNSA. J lost 4 bases, V lost 6 bases, and 12 bases had no gene match. Repertoires were generated with immunoSEQ multiplex PCR, while TCRdb's copy carries only in-frame clones and drops some. Seen here are about 270,000 clones, less than 90% observed once, and the top ten hold around 13%. The V gene is TRBV7-2, the J gene TRBJ2-3; 14 positions match TRBD2. The clonotype comes from a woman in her 70s with COVID-19, enrolled during active disease. Sequenced: peripheral blood. CDR3 protein: CASRQTSGGASFPDTQYF. The CDR3 nucleotides are TGTGCCAGCAGACAGACTAGCGGGGGGGCAAGTTTCCCAGATACGCAGTATTTT.